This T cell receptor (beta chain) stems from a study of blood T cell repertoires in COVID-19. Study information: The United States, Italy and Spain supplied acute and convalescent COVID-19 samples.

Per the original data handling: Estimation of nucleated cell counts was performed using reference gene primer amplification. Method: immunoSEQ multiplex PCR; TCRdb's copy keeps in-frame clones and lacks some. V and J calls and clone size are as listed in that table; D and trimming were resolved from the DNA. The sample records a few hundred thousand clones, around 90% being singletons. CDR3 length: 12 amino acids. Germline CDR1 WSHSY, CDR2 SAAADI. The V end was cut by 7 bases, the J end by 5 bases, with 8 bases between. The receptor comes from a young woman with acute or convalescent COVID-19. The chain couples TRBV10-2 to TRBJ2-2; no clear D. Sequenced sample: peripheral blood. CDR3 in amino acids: CASNARTGELFF. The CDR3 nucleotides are TGCGCCAGCAACGCGCGTACCGGGGAGCTGTTTTTT.